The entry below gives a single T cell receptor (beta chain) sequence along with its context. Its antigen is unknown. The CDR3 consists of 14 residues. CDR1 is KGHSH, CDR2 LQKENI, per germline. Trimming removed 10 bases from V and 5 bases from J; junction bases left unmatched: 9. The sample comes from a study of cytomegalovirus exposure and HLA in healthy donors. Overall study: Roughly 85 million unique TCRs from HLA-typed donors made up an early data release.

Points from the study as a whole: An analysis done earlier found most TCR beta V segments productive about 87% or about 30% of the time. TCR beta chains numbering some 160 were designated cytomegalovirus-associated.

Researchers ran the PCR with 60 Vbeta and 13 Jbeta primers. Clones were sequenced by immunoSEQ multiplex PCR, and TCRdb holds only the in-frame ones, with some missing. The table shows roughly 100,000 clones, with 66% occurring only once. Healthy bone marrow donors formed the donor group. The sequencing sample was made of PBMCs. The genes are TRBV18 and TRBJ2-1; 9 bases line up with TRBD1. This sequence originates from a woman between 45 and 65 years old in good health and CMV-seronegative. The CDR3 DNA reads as TGTGCCACCCGACAGGGGGGCGGGAACAATGAGCAGTTCTTC. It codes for CATRQGGGNNEQFF.